Each of the 32 T cell receptor beta chains below was sequenced from the same sample in a study of shared clonotypes between healthy human individuals. The assay was immunoSEQ multiplex PCR, and TCRdb's table has in-frame clones only and misses some. The profile covers some 2,500,000 clones, with 92% appearing a single time and 0.37% taken by the ten largest. Sequenced sample: naive CD4+ T cells from PBMCs. Subset reported: CD45RA+ positively selected. The receptors shown here come from a man between 18 and 29 years old in good health. Some clones in this sample may be carry-over from other donors' samples.

J is TRBJ1-2 and V is TRBV6-6; no clear D. Germline loops: CDR1 MNHNY, CDR2 SVGAGI (reference sequence). There are 15 residues in the CDR3. V lost 1 base to trimming and J lost 4 bases, with 13 bases between them. CDR3 DNA: TGTGCCAGCAGTTACTTAAGCGGAGTTGGCTATGGCTACACCTTC. This encodes CASSYLSGVGYGYTF.

The rearrangement joins TRBV6-6 to TRBJ2-3; 7 bases match TRBD2. The CDR3 runs 15 residues. The germline V gene has CDR1 MNHNY and CDR2 SVGAGI (reference sequence). J lost 3 bases, V lost 5 bases, and 8 bases had no gene match. For the CDR3, the DNA is TGTGCCAGCAGTCCGCGGGAGTTGGGGACAGATACGCAGTATTTT. It specifies CASSPRELGTDTQYF.

The V call is TRBV9, the J call TRBJ2-3; D ambiguous. The CDR3 length is 14 residues. The V gene lost 0 bases and the J gene lost 2 bases, with 7 bases spanning the gap. CDR1 and CDR2 from the germline V gene are SGDLS and YYNGEE. The CDR3 protein is CASSVGLYTDTQYF. CDR3 nucleotide sequence: TGTGCCAGCAGCGTAGGACTGTACACAGATACGCAGTATTTT. Looking up the rest from reference TRBV9 and TRBJ2-3 gives the full variable domain: DSGVTQTPKHLITATGQRVTLRCSPRSGDLSVYWYQQSLDQGLQFLIQYYNGEERAKGNILERFSAQQFPDLHSELNLSSLELGDSALYFCASSVGLYTDTQYFGPGTRLTVL.

The V call is TRBV28, the J call TRBJ2-6; 8 nucleotides agree with TRBD2. This CDR3 contains 18 residues. The germline CDR1 and CDR2 sequences are MDHEN and SYDVKM. J gave up 8 bases and V 5 bases, and 17 bases lay outside the gene matches. The chain's CDR3 is CASSPPSRGTSRSNVLTF. CDR3 coding DNA: TGTGCCAGCAGTCCCCCGAGTCGCGGGACTAGTAGGTCCAACGTCCTGACTTTC.

This rearrangement joins TRBV12-5 to TRBJ1-1; a weak D match, TRBD1 (6 bases). CDR1 LGHNT and CDR2 FRNRAP come from the germline V gene. This CDR3 is built from 14 residues. V lost 4 bases and J 1 base, leaving 10 bases between the germline ends. CDR3 in DNA: TGTGCTAGTGGTTCTAGGACAGAGAACACTGAAGCTTTCTTT. Amino acid sequence: CASGSRTENTEAFF.

The rearrangement joins TRBV25-1 to TRBJ1-2; D not certain. The CDR3 totals 15 residues. Trimming left V 1 base short and J 7 bases short, with 16 bases between. Germline V gene sequence: CDR1 MGHDK, CDR2 SYGVNS. The DNA for the CDR3 is TGTGCCAGCAGTGAATCTCTTCCGGCCGTTGGTGGCTACACCTTC. Its translation: CASSESLPAVGGYTF.

V is TRBV7-2 and J is TRBJ1-2; 7 bases line up with TRBD1. The CDR3 totals 15 residues. CDR1 is SGHTA, CDR2 FQGNSA, per germline. V lost 5 bases to trimming and J lost 5 bases; unmatched junction nucleotides: 11. The CDR3, as DNA: TGTGCCAGCAGCCCCCGACAGGGAAACACATATGGCTACACCTTC. It translates to CASSPRQGNTYGYTF.

Worth noting for this clone: Here the CDR3 omits its conserved ending phenylalanine or tryptophan, so a read error is the likely source. J is TRBJ1-5 and V is TRBV5-3; D gene ambiguous. TRBV5-3 is placed among ORFs of uncertain function. Between the trimmed V and J ends, which lost 2 bases and 4 bases, there was a span of 7 bases. The CDR3 is 13 amino acids. DNA of the CDR3: TGTGCCAGAAGCTTTTCGGGTAATCAGCCCCAGCATTCT. It is translated as CARSFSGNQPQHS.

The chain uses TRBV4-2 and TRBJ2-7, with 8 bases lining up with TRBD2. CDR3 length: 12 amino acids. CDR1 is LGHNA, CDR2 YNFKEQ, per germline. J was trimmed by 11 bases and V by 0 bases; bases with no gene match: 3. Here the CDR3 DNA reads TGTGCCAGCAGCCAAGATAGCGGGGATAAGTACTTC. Its protein is CASSQDSGDKYF.

The chain is built from TRBV21-1 and TRBJ1-5. TRBV21-1 is a pseudogene locus. The CDR3 loop spans 16 amino acids. CDR3 in DNA: TGTGCCAGCAGCATTACGACACGGGGTGGCAATCAGCCCCAGCATTTT. This gives the protein CASSITTRGGNQPQHF.

The J gene is TRBJ2-7, the V gene TRBV6-1; perhaps TRBD1 as D (7 bases). The CDR3 spans 15 residues. Germline V lookup: CDR1 MNHNS, CDR2 SASEGT. V was trimmed by 0 bases and J by 4 bases, leaving 13 bases between them. This CDR3 is CASSEAGAGGYEQYF. The CDR3 bases are TGTGCCAGCAGTGAAGCTGGGGCAGGGGGGTACGAGCAGTACTTC.

The chain combines TRBV9 with TRBJ2-7; D is possibly TRBD1 (5 bases). V was cut by 4 bases and J by 5 bases, with 13 bases left in between. Germline V lookup: CDR1 SGDLS, CDR2 YYNGEE. The CDR3 length is 13 residues. The DNA for the CDR3 is TGTGCCAGCAGCCCCGACAGTTATGACGAGCAGTACTTC. This gives the protein CASSPDSYDEQYF.

The V gene is TRBV4-1, the J gene TRBJ2-1; a weak D match, TRBD2 (6 bases). Germline assignment: CDR1 MGHRA and CDR2 YSYEKL. Trimming left V 6 bases short and J 5 bases short, with 14 bases between. This CDR3 has 14 amino acids. CDR3 sequence (DNA): TGCGCCAGCAGTCCCGGGACTGGGAACAATGAGCAGTTCTTC. It specifies CASSPGTGNNEQFF.

V is TRBV2 and J is TRBJ2-5, with D possibly matching TRBD1 (6 bases). V lost 3 bases and J 2 bases, leaving 10 bases between the germline ends. CDR3 length equals 14 residues. Germline lookup yields CDR1 SNHLY and CDR2 FYNNEI. Here the CDR3 DNA reads TGTGCCAGCAGTGATTGGACAGATCAAGAGACCCAGTACTTC. Protein product: CASSDWTDQETQYF. Full variable domain (remainder filled in from reference TRBV2 and TRBJ2-5): EPEVTQTPSHQVTQMGQEVILRCVPISNHLYFYWYRQILGQKVEFLVSFYNNEISEKSEIFDDQFSVERPDGSNFTLKIRSTKLEDSAMYFCASSDWTDQETQYFGPGTRLLVL.

A remark on this clone: Other DNA sequences in the same sample also yield this CDR3. V usage is TRBV5-4 and J usage is TRBJ1-2, with TRBD1 identical over 8 bases. Looked up from germline, CDR1 is SGHNT and CDR2 is YYREEE (reference sequence). The CDR3 length is 13 residues. The V gene end was trimmed by 4 bases and the J gene end by 4 bases; junction bases not matched to a gene: 3. Here the CDR3 DNA reads TGTGCCAGCAGCACTCAGGGGGCCTATGGCTACACCTTC. This gives the protein CASSTQGAYGYTF.

The J gene is TRBJ2-7, the V gene TRBV30; D might be TRBD1 (5 bases). Trimming shortened V by 0 bases and J by 3 bases, and 15 bases separated the two germline ends. The CDR3 totals 15 residues. The germline CDR1 and CDR2 sequences are GTSNPN and SVGIG (reference sequence). The CDR3 loop is CAWSVQLSTVYEQYF. The CDR3 DNA sequence: TGTGCCTGGAGTGTCCAACTTTCGACAGTCTACGAGCAGTACTTC.

The V call is TRBV6-6, the J call TRBJ2-5; the D gene is possibly TRBD1 (5 bases). Germline values: CDR1 MNHNY, CDR2 SVGAGI (reference sequence). The CDR3 extends over 14 amino acids. The V and J ends lost 6 bases and 5 bases respectively, with 16 bases between them. The DNA of the CDR3 is TGTGCCAGCAGCCACCCAGGGATCGGGGAGACCCAGTACTTC. Protein product: CASSHPGIGETQYF.

The chain has TRBV27 and TRBJ2-3; TRBD1 matches 8 bases. The germline V gene encodes CDR1 MNHEY and CDR2 SMNVEV (reference sequence). The CDR3 contains 15 residues. Losses at the gene ends were 7 bases for V and 1 base for J; bases not matched to a gene: 7. The CDR3 loop is CASNDRGIGTDTQYF. The DNA of the CDR3 is TGTGCCAGCAACGACAGGGGTATAGGCACAGATACGCAGTATTTT.

V usage is TRBV10-1 and J usage is TRBJ1-5, with TRBD1 identical over 7 bases. Trimming removed 6 bases from V and 5 bases from J; junction bases left unmatched: 7. CDR3 length: 14 amino acids. Looked up from germline, CDR1 is WNHNN and CDR2 is SYGVQD (reference sequence). The CDR3 DNA reads as TGCGCCAGCAGGGTCAGGGGGTATGATCAGCCCCAGCATTTT. Protein: CASRVRGYDQPQHF.

The chain carries TRBV28 and TRBJ2-7, with 10 bases matching TRBD2. V trimming: 2 bases; J trimming: 4 bases; junction bases outside the gene matches: 5. CDR3 size: 15 residues. Per the germline V gene, CDR1 is MDHEN and CDR2 is SYDVKM. CDR3 sequence: CASSLRGSGRYEQYF. The CDR3 DNA sequence: TGTGCCAGCAGTTTAAGAGGTAGCGGGAGGTACGAGCAGTACTTC.

The chain is built from TRBV6-6 and TRBJ2-2; no clear D. Germline lookup yields CDR1 MNHNY and CDR2 SVGAGI (reference sequence). The length of the CDR3 is 14 residues. The V end was cut by 6 bases, the J end by 3 bases, with 11 bases between. This CDR3 reads CASRTAVDTGELFF. For the CDR3, the DNA is TGTGCCAGCAGGACGGCTGTTGACACCGGGGAGCTGTTTTTT.

The gene calls are TRBV30 and TRBJ1-4, with 7 bases identical to TRBD1. V dropped 2 bases and J dropped 8; count of bases not matched to a gene: 14. CDR1 is GTSNPN and CDR2 is SVGIG in the germline V gene (reference sequence). The CDR3 is 16 residues long. CDR3 sequence: CAWSPYTGVVVEKLFF. The CDR3 nucleotides read TGTGCCTGGAGTCCTTACACAGGGGTGGTAGTCGAAAAACTGTTTTTT.

CDR3 residues: CASTWRDGELFF. The CDR3 DNA reads as TGTGCCAGCACTTGGAGAGACGGGGAGCTGTTTTTT. The chain links TRBV28 to TRBJ2-2; D unclear. Looked up from germline, CDR1 is MDHEN and CDR2 is SYDVKM. V was shortened by 7 bases and J by 7 bases, with 10 bases between the two germline ends. This CDR3 has 12 amino acids.

The genes are TRBV21-1 and TRBJ2-3; the table's TRBD2 call for D was not verified on the DNA. TRBV21-1 constitutes a pseudogene. The CDR3 has 15 residues. CDR3 in amino acids: CASSLSGRAPDTQYF. CDR3 in DNA: TGTGCCAGCAGTCTAAGCGGGAGGGCCCCCGATACGCAGTATTTT.

This chain links TRBV25-1 with TRBJ1-2; D is unclear. This CDR3 has 12 residues. Germline V gives CDR1 MGHDK, CDR2 SYGVNS. V was pared by 4 bases and J by 1 base, with 4 bases between. The CDR3 DNA is TGTGCCAGCAGTGCCGTTAACTATGGCTACACCTTC. Residues: CASSAVNYGYTF.

This chain connects TRBV28 to TRBJ2-7; no definite D call. The V end was cut by 2 bases, the J end by 4 bases, with 18 bases between. The CDR3 extends over 16 amino acids. CDR1 and CDR2 from the germline V gene are MDHEN and SYDVKM. CDR3 coding DNA: TGTGCCAGCAGTTTAGTCCCCCACCAACTGGGATACGAGCAGTACTTC. Translating gives CASSLVPHQLGYEQYF.

As concerns this clone: The same CDR3 is also encoded by other DNA sequences in this sample. The chain is built from TRBV14 and TRBJ1-2, with D unresolved. V was shortened by 0 bases and J by 5 bases, with 7 bases between the two germline ends. Germline V lookup: CDR1 SGHDN, CDR2 FVKESK. The CDR3 spans 13 residues. CDR3 loop: CASSQDLGYGYTF. The CDR3 bases are TGTGCCAGCAGCCAAGATCTCGGGTATGGCTACACCTTC.

This chain joins TRBV7-9 and TRBJ1-3; no clear D. Germline-derived CDR1 and CDR2 are SEHNR and FQNEAQ (reference sequence). The CDR3 has 13 amino acids. V lost 4 bases to trimming and J lost 0 bases, with 4 bases between them. CDR3 nucleotide sequence: TGTGCCAGCAGCTCCGACTCTGGAAACACCATATATTTT. It specifies CASSSDSGNTIYF.

This clone was observed a single time. This same CDR3 is encoded by further DNA sequences in the sample. The V call is TRBV20-1, the J call TRBJ1-1, with D unclear. Germline CDR1 is DFQATT and CDR2 is SNEGSKA (reference sequence). V lost 6 bases and J lost 9, with 14 bases in between. The CDR3 extends over 11 amino acids. The CDR3 sequence: CSASGNDKAFF. For the CDR3, the DNA is TGCAGTGCCAGTGGGAATGATAAAGCTTTCTTT.

V gene TRBV5-1 combines with J gene TRBJ1-5; a possible D gene is TRBD1 (6 bases). V shed 4 bases and J shed 2 bases, with 10 bases lying between them. There are 14 residues in the CDR3. CDR1 and CDR2 (germline): SGHRS, YFSETQ. CDR3 sequence (DNA): TGCGCCAGCAGCGCAGGGGAGCGCAATCAGCCCCAGCATTTT. The encoded protein is CASSAGERNQPQHF.

CDR3 sequence reads: CASSPTGTSGLYEQFF. The CDR3 nucleotides read TGCGCCAGCAGCCCGACCGGGACTAGCGGGTTATATGAGCAGTTCTTC. V usage is TRBV5-1 and J usage is TRBJ2-1; 12 positions match TRBD2. V was pared by 4 bases and J by 8 bases, with 10 bases of the junction left unmatched. This CDR3 contains 16 residues. CDR1 and CDR2 (germline): SGHRS, YFSETQ.

This chain links TRBV6-4 with TRBJ1-6; 7 nucleotides agree with TRBD1. The CDR3 is 15 residues long. Germline CDR1 reads MRHNA; CDR2 reads SNTAGT. V gave up 8 bases and J gave up 6 bases; unmatched junction bases: 10. For the CDR3, the DNA is TGTGCCAGCCTTAGACAGGGTGAGGCTAATTCACCCCTCCACTTT. It encodes CASLRQGEANSPLHF.